This is a list of T cell receptor beta chains from one sample in a study of human T cells and chemical hapten exposure. Each CDR3 protein gets one entry after TCRdb re-called the RACE reads with MiXCR. This sample has some 80,000 distinct CDR3 sequences; about 9.9% occur once, and the top ten carry 1.6%. The material sequenced was whole blood, taken in connection with sensitization to the hapten diphenylcyclopropenone (DPC). The receptors here all came from a man younger than 30 with alopecia areata. Some clones in this sample may be carry-over from other donors' samples. Both conserved end residues are part of each CDR3. The D gene is left open where the match is weak. Where a row states a size, it is once, few, many or the class of an expanded clone; other rows omit it.

TRBJ2-7 TRBD1 few TRBV11-3 CASSKQGLNEQYF TGTGCCAGCAGCAAACAGGGGCTGAACGAGCAGTACTTC
TRBJ1-1 NA medium-sized TRBV19 CASSFQGLAEAFF TGTGCCAGTAGTTTCCAGGGCCTCGCTGAAGCTTTCTTT
TRBJ2-3 NA few TRBV27 CASSRPLRGGPDTQYF TGTGCCAGCAGCCGACCCCTGAGGGGAGGCCCAGATACGCAGTATTTT
TRBJ2-1 TRBD1 NA TRBV11-2 CASSWDSYNEQFF TGTGCCAGCAGCTGGGACAGCTACAATGAGCAGTTCTTC
TRBJ1-5 NA many TRBV12-3/TRBV12-4 CASSFGLHQPQHF TGTGCCAGCAGTTTTGGCCTACATCAGCCCCAGCATTTT
TRBJ2-7 TRBD1 few TRBV29-1 CSVAPGQNYEQYF TGCAGCGTCGCCCCGGGACAGAACTACGAGCAGTACTTC
TRBJ2-2 TRBD2 many TRBV7-6 CASSSPLAANTGELFF TGTGCCAGCAGCTCGCCACTAGCGGCGAACACCGGGGAGCTGTTTTTT
TRBJ2-5 NA NA TRBV4-1 CASSQGWTEKETQYF TGCGCCAGCAGCCAAGGTTGGACAGAAAAAGAGACCCAGTACTTC
TRBJ1-1 NA NA TRBV7-3 CASSLRSTTEAFF TGTGCCAGCAGCTTAAGGTCAACCACTGAAGCTTTCTTT
TRBJ1-2 NA few TRBV4-3 CASSQDRKRLYGYTF TGCGCCAGCAGCCAAGATCGTAAGAGGCTCTATGGCTACACCTTC
TRBJ2-6 TRBD1 many TRBV7-2 CASNYRGRDGANVLTF TGTGCCAGCAACTACAGGGGGCGCGATGGGGCCAACGTCCTGACTTTC
TRBJ1-1 NA NA TRBV7-9 CASSLVGVMNTEAFF TGTGCCAGCAGCCTCGTAGGGGTAATGAACACTGAAGCTTTCTTT
TRBJ1-5 NA few TRBV7-2 CASSLAWRNNQPQHF TGTGCCAGCAGCTTAGCGTGGCGCAACAATCAGCCCCAGCATTTT
TRBJ2-1 NA few TRBV12-3/TRBV12-4 CASSLRATLAGNEQFF TGTGCCAGCAGTTTACGGGCAACACTGGCTGGCAATGAGCAGTTCTTC
TRBJ2-7 NA many TRBV6-5 CASSYSRTQAYEQYF TGTGCCAGCAGTTACTCCCGGACGCAAGCCTACGAGCAGTACTTC
TRBJ2-3 NA many TRBV29-1 CSSAWSDTQYF TGCAGCTCGGCGTGGTCCGATACGCAGTATTTT
TRBJ1-5 NA many TRBV12-5 CARHVKGAGRDQPQHF TGTGCTAGACATGTTAAGGGAGCGGGAAGGGATCAGCCCCAGCATTTT
TRBJ2-2 NA few TRBV5-1 CASSLAGTKGTGELFF TGCGCCAGCAGCTTGGCGGGGACCAAGGGGACCGGGGAGCTGTTTTTT
TRBJ2-3 NA once TRBV10-3 CAISENTDTQYF TGTGCCATCAGTGAGAACACAGATACGCAGTATTTT
TRBJ2-7 NA NA TRBV20-1 CRARDRGVRYEQYF TGCAGAGCTAGAGACCGAGGAGTCCGCTACGAGCAGTACTTC
TRBJ1-4 NA NA TRBV20-1 CSAIETQDEKLFF TGCAGTGCTATCGAGACCCAGGATGAAAAACTGTTTTTT
TRBJ2-5 NA few TRBV21-1 CASLSSGLEETQYF TGTGCCAGCTTATCTTCGGGTTTAGAGGAGACCCAGTACTTC
TRBJ2-1 NA many TRBV27 CASMIDLLGNEQFF TGTGCCAGCATGATCGACCTCCTAGGGAATGAGCAGTTCTTC
TRBJ2-1 TRBD1 many TRBV20-1 CSARADRDNEQFF TGCAGTGCTAGAGCAGACAGGGACAATGAGCAGTTCTTC
TRBJ2-5 NA NA TRBV13 CASSLWGVGQETQYF TGTGCCAGCAGCTTATGGGGGGTCGGGCAAGAGACCCAGTACTTC
TRBJ1-1 NA few TRBV29-1 CSVEVLLGGTEAFF TGCAGCGTTGAAGTATTATTGGGTGGAACTGAAGCTTTCTTT